This is a list of T cell receptor beta chains from one sample in a study of early T cells in non-severe SARS-CoV-2 infection. TCRdb re-derived calls from the 5' RACE reads in MiXCR, one entry per CDR3 protein. The sample has approximately 97,000 distinct CDR3 sequences; about 10% are singletons. Material: whole blood, obtained at baseline. The receptors were gathered from an adult who was a healthcare worker with PCR-confirmed SARS-CoV-2 infection or an uninfected control (not recorded which). CDR3s include the opening cysteine and the closing phenylalanine or tryptophan. The order of the fields is V gene, clone size, J gene, D gene, CDR3 protein, CDR3 DNA. A D gene is named only where the DNA matches it firmly. Not every row has a clone size; where given, it reads once, few, many or a size class.

TRBV7-9	-	TRBJ2-7	-	CASNRQALDEQYF	TGTGCCAGCAATCGACAGGCACTGGACGAGCAGTACTTC
TRBV29-1	-	TRBJ2-3	-	CSVATDTQYF	TGCAGCGTTGCCACAGATACGCAGTATTTT
TRBV3-1	few	TRBJ1-6	-	CASSQDLNGISPLHF	TGTGCCAGCAGCCAAGACCTGAACGGGATTTCACCCCTCCACTTT
TRBV5-4	-	TRBJ1-1	-	CASSFSGVLAEAFF	TGTGCCAGCAGCTTTTCGGGTGTTCTCGCTGAAGCTTTCTTT
TRBV7-2	few	TRBJ1-3	-	CASSPDRSGNTIYF	TGTGCCAGCAGCCCCGACAGGTCTGGAAACACCATATATTTT
TRBV18	many	TRBJ2-3	-	CASSSLAGAPSSTDTQYF	TGTGCCAGCTCATCCCTAGCAGGAGCTCCTTCTAGCACAGATACGCAGTATTTT
TRBV10-1	few	TRBJ1-1	-	CASSESGREGTEAFF	TGCGCCAGCAGTGAGTCGGGGAGGGAGGGCACTGAAGCTTTCTTT
TRBV10-3	few	TRBJ2-7	-	CAISEWRDRTYEQYF	TGTGCCATCAGTGAGTGGCGAGACAGGACCTACGAGCAGTACTTC
TRBV2	-	TRBJ1-4	-	CASSWSKNNEKLFF	TGTGCCAGCAGCTGGTCGAAGAATAATGAAAAACTGTTTTTT
TRBV7-3	-	TRBJ2-1	-	CASSLNRGGQKEQFF	TGTGCCAGCAGCCTTAACAGGGGAGGGCAAAAAGAGCAGTTCTTC
TRBV20-1	few	TRBJ2-1	-	CSARDQAWNNNEQFF	TGCAGTGCTAGAGATCAGGCCTGGAATAACAATGAGCAGTTCTTC
TRBV6-5	-	TRBJ2-3	-	CASSYTRVGTDTQYF	TGTGCCAGCAGTTATACCAGGGTGGGCACAGATACGCAGTATTTT
TRBV4-1	-	TRBJ2-7	-	CASSQDSPEQYF	TGCGCCAGCAGCCAAGATTCCCCCGAGCAGTACTTC
TRBV5-5	many	TRBJ2-7	-	CASSLVTGEGEQYF	TGTGCCAGCAGCTTGGTCACCGGGGAAGGCGAGCAGTACTTC
TRBV7-9	-	TRBJ2-5	TRBD1	CASRNPDRGLQETQYF	TGTGCCAGCAGAAACCCGGACAGGGGGCTACAAGAGACCCAGTACTTC
TRBV12-3/TRBV12-4	many	TRBJ2-2	TRBD2	CASSPRTSGNTGELFF	TGTGCCAGCAGTCCCCGGACTAGCGGGAACACCGGGGAGCTGTTTTTT
TRBV19	-	TRBJ1-1	-	CASSVSTQNTEVFF	TGTGCCAGTAGTGTGTCAACCCAGAATACTGAAGTTTTCTTT
TRBV6-2/TRBV6-3	few	TRBJ2-2	-	CASSYFPPTGNTGELFF	TGTGCCAGCAGTTACTTCCCGCCGACAGGGAACACCGGGGAGCTGTTTTTT
TRBV18	-	TRBJ2-1	TRBD1	CASSPAFLTGGHEQFF	TGTGCCAGCTCTCCTGCATTTCTGACAGGGGGGCATGAGCAGTTCTTC
TRBV4-2	few	TRBJ2-5	TRBD2	CASSQRTTSGEQETQYF	TGTGCCAGCAGCCAACGTACGACTAGCGGGGAACAAGAGACCCAGTACTTC
TRBV5-5	many	TRBJ2-7	TRBD2	CASSLHGEGSYEQYF	TGTGCCAGCAGCTTGCACGGGGAGGGGTCCTACGAGCAGTACTTC
TRBV7-3	-	TRBJ2-1	TRBD2	CASSFRREGHNEQFF	TGTGCCAGCAGCTTTCGGCGGGAGGGTCACAATGAGCAGTTCTTC
TRBV20-1	-	TRBJ1-6	TRBD1	CSARLGTGVGNSPLHF	TGCAGTGCTAGATTGGGGACAGGGGTCGGGAATTCACCCCTCCACTTT
TRBV4-3	few	TRBJ2-3	TRBD2	CASSQDPLAGGPLDTQYF	TGCGCCAGCAGCCAAGATCCCCTAGCGGGAGGGCCGTTAGATACGCAGTATTTT
TRBV24-1	few	TRBJ1-5	-	CATSEVGRAGRDQPQHF	TGTGCCACCAGTGAGGTTGGACGGGCGGGAAGAGATCAGCCCCAGCATTTT
TRBV2	few	TRBJ2-3	-	CASSAGWAGGTDTQYF	TGTGCCAGCAGTGCGGGGTGGGCAGGGGGCACAGATACGCAGTATTTT
TRBV5-8	many	TRBJ1-5	-	CASSETRDQPQHF	TGTGCCAGCAGCGAGACACGAGATCAGCCCCAGCATTTT
TRBV19	-	TRBJ1-1	-	CASSGSTQNTEVFF	TGTGCCAGTAGTGGGTCAACCCAGAATACTGAAGTTTTCTTT
TRBV7-9	-	TRBJ2-7	-	CASSLAAGTSSYEQYF	TGTGCCAGCAGCTTAGCCGCGGGGACGAGCTCCTACGAGCAGTACTTC
TRBV20-1	few	TRBJ2-5	-	CSARDQWRNQETQYF	TGCAGTGCTAGAGATCAGTGGCGGAACCAAGAGACCCAGTACTTC
TRBV6-5	-	TRBJ2-6	-	CASSYYPSFGAGANVLTF	TGTGCCAGCAGTTACTACCCATCTTTCGGGGCTGGGGCCAACGTCCTGACTTTC
TRBV6-5	few	TRBJ2-3	TRBD2	CASSIAGGMLSTDTQYF	TGTGCCAGCAGTATAGCGGGGGGGATGCTTAGCACAGATACGCAGTATTTT
TRBV3-1	few	TRBJ2-3	-	CASSQDLGTSTDTQYF	TGTGCCAGCAGCCAAGATCTGGGGACTAGCACAGATACGCAGTATTTT
TRBV2	-	TRBJ1-2	TRBD1	CASAQGSTGYGYTF	TGTGCCAGCGCACAGGGGTCGACGGGGTATGGCTACACCTTC
TRBV7-2	few	TRBJ2-2	-	CASSLVRGPGAGELFF	TGTGCCAGCAGCTTAGTGCGGGGACCGGGAGCCGGGGAGCTGTTTTTT
TRBV20-1	few	TRBJ2-7	-	CSAGGAAYEQYF	TGCAGTGCTGGCGGGGCCGCCTACGAGCAGTACTTC
TRBV24-1	-	TRBJ2-1	TRBD2	CATSDPPAGGFSYNEQFF	TGTGCCACCAGTGACCCCCCAGCGGGGGGGTTTTCCTACAATGAGCAGTTCTTC
TRBV5-1	-	TRBJ2-1	TRBD2	CASSGTSGSDEQFF	TGCGCCAGCAGCGGCACTAGCGGGAGCGATGAGCAGTTCTTC
TRBV11-2	many	TRBJ1-1	-	CASSLGGNTEAFF	TGTGCCAGCAGCTTAGGGGGAAATACTGAAGCTTTCTTT
TRBV6-5	few	TRBJ2-2	TRBD1	CASRGSGTGAGGELFF	TGTGCCAGCAGGGGCTCCGGGACAGGGGCAGGCGGGGAGCTGTTTTTT
TRBV14	many	TRBJ2-3	TRBD1	CASTGQGTDTQYF	TGTGCCAGCACCGGACAGGGGACAGATACGCAGTATTTT
TRBV12-3/TRBV12-4	many	TRBJ1-2	-	CASSLMGSGRTNYGYTF	TGTGCCAGCAGTTTGATGGGCAGTGGGCGGACTAACTATGGCTACACCTTC
TRBV18	-	TRBJ1-2	TRBD1	CASSHLDRGTNYGYTF	TGTGCCAGCTCACACTTGGACAGGGGGACTAACTATGGCTACACCTTC
TRBV6-5	-	TRBJ2-1	-	CASSHRGTYNEQFF	TGTGCCAGCAGTCATAGGGGGACCTACAATGAGCAGTTCTTC
TRBV7-9	many	TRBJ2-2	-	CASSLVTGELFF	TGTGCCAGCAGCTTAGTTACCGGGGAGCTGTTTTTT
TRBV20-1	few	TRBJ2-5	-	CSARDQRETQYF	TGCAGTGCTAGAGATCAGAGAGAGACCCAGTACTTC
TRBV10-3	-	TRBJ1-1	-	CAISGSQGLNTEAFF	TGTGCCATCAGTGGGTCCCAGGGGTTGAACACTGAAGCTTTCTTT
TRBV2	once	TRBJ1-1	TRBD1	CASSLGGQGGTEAFF	TGTGCCAGCAGCCTAGGGGGACAGGGAGGCACTGAAGCTTTCTTT
TRBV20-1	few	TRBJ1-5	-	CSAGASGGNQPQHF	TGCAGTGCCGGGGCGTCAGGGGGCAATCAGCCCCAGCATTTT
TRBV13	few	TRBJ2-3	TRBD2	CASSDESPGLAGGPGRPTTDTQYF	TGTGCCAGCAGCGACGAATCCCCCGGACTAGCGGGGGGCCCAGGGCGGCCGACAACAGATACGCAGTATTTT
TRBV9	many	TRBJ2-1	TRBD2	CASSVHGGAGNEQFF	TGTGCCAGCAGCGTACACGGGGGGGCCGGAAATGAGCAGTTCTTC
TRBV24-1	few	TRBJ2-1	TRBD1	CATAGPGTAHEQFF	TGTGCCACCGCTGGCCCTGGGACAGCCCATGAGCAGTTCTTC
TRBV30	few	TRBJ2-1	-	CASSNQNEQFF	TGTGCCTCCTCGAACCAAAATGAGCAGTTCTTC
TRBV7-6	many	TRBJ2-3	-	CASSLGGGKADTQYF	TGTGCCAGCAGCTTGGGGGGGGGCAAGGCAGATACGCAGTATTTT
TRBV29-1	-	TRBJ2-3	-	CSSPGGTDTQYF	TGCAGCTCCCCAGGAGGAACAGATACGCAGTATTTT
TRBV20-1	many	TRBJ2-3	-	CSARESTDTQYF	TGCAGTGCTAGAGAGTCCACAGATACGCAGTATTTT
TRBV11-2	few	TRBJ1-6	TRBD1	CASSSHPGGINSPLHF	TGTGCCAGCAGCTCCCACCCAGGGGGGATTAATTCACCCCTCCACTTT